Listed below are T cell receptor beta chains from one sample, sequenced in a study of T cell repertoires in cytomegalovirus infection. TCRdb reprocessed the reads via MiXCR and lists one record per CDR3 protein. The table shows more than 150,000 distinct CDR3 sequences, with roughly a fifth occurring only once. The specimen was PBMCs. These receptors came from a human donor in good health (CMV status not recorded). Some clones in this sample may be carry-over from other donors' samples. Each CDR3 is given with its conserved first and last residue. The D gene is left open where the match is weak. Size is omitted from some rows. Given values are once, few, many or a class for expanded clones.

j_call clone_size d_call v_call cdr3_aa cdr3_nt
TRBJ2-1 few - TRBV5-4 CASSFGGSFYNEQFF TGTGCCAGCAGCTTTGGCGGTTCCTTCTACAATGAGCAGTTCTTC
TRBJ1-5 many - TRBV19 CASSISGGNQPQHF TGTGCCAGTAGTATATCGGGGGGTAATCAGCCCCAGCATTTT
TRBJ1-5 - - TRBV20-1 CSATPGVGQPQHF TGCAGTGCTACCCCAGGGGTAGGGCAGCCCCAGCATTTT
TRBJ2-7 many TRBD1 TRBV28 CASSLGGQREYEQYF TGTGCCAGCAGTTTAGGGGGACAGAGGGAGTACGAGCAGTACTTC
TRBJ2-1 - TRBD2 TRBV18 CASSPRAGRPGEQFF TGTGCCAGCTCACCACGAGCGGGAAGGCCGGGTGAGCAGTTCTTC
TRBJ2-6 many - TRBV7-8 CASSLGHRGLSGANVLTF TGTGCCAGCAGCCTAGGTCACAGGGGACTCTCTGGGGCCAACGTCCTGACTTTC
TRBJ2-2 - TRBD1 TRBV12-3/TRBV12-4 CASRTGTVIGTGELFF TGTGCCAGCAGAACCGGGACAGTAATCGGCACCGGGGAGCTGTTTTTT
TRBJ2-5 medium-sized TRBD2 TRBV6-1 CASTGLAGTKDQYF TGTGCCAGCACCGGACTAGCGGGCACGAAAGACCAGTACTTC
TRBJ1-6 few - TRBV12-3/TRBV12-4 CASSLRPGGNSPLHF TGTGCCAGCAGTTTACGGCCGGGGGGAAATTCACCCCTCCACTTT
TRBJ2-6 - - TRBV28 CATGHSSGANVLTF TGTGCCACGGGACACAGCTCTGGGGCCAACGTCCTGACTTTC
TRBJ1-1 - - TRBV11-3 CASSLGSAGGAFF TGTGCCAGCAGCTTAGGATCGGCAGGAGGAGCTTTCTTT
TRBJ2-4 - TRBD1 TRBV12-3/TRBV12-4 CASSAGGRNIQYF TGTGCCAGCAGTGCAGGGGGCAGAAACATTCAGTACTTC
TRBJ1-2 few - TRBV10-3 CAISGRTDYGYTF TGTGCCATCAGTGGTCGGACAGACTATGGCTACACCTTC